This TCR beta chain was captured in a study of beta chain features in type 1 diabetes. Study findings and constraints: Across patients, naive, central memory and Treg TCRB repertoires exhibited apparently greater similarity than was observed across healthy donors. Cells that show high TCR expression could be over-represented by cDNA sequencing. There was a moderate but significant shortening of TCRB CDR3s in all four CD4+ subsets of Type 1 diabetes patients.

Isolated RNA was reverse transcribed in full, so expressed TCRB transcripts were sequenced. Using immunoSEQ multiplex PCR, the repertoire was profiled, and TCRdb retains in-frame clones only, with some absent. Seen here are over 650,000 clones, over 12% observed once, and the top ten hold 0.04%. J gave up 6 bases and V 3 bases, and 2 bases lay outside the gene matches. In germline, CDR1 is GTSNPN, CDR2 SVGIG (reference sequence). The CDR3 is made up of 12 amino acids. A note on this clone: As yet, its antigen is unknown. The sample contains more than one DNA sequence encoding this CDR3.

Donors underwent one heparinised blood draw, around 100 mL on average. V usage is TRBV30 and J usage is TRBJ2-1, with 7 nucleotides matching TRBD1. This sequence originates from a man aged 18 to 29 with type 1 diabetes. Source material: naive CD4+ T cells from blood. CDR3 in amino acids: CAWSPGGNEQFF. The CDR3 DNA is TGTGCCTGGAGCCCAGGGGGCAATGAGCAGTTCTTC.